One and the same sample provided the 5 T cell receptor beta chains below, sequenced in a study of blood T cell repertoires in COVID-19 (dated by TCRdb to 2019 to 2021). Library preparation was by the immunoSEQ multiplex PCR assay. The source is immuneACCESS, and TCRdb retained only in-frame sequences with V and J called. Part of the clones is not carried over; for the studies checked, unresolved V genes explain less than half of this, and the remainder is unexplained. Here the sample has about 180,000 clones; 84% occur a single time. Approximately 7.3% of the sample is in the top ten clones. The material sequenced was peripheral blood. The receptors originated from a human donor in a cohort sampled during active COVID-19.

This chain connects TRBV18 to TRBJ1-3; D not resolved. The ends were cut back, 3 bases at V and 10 bases at J, with 22 bases in the middle. The CDR3 sequence is 16 residues long. Looked up from germline, CDR1 is KGHSH and CDR2 is LQKENI. CDR3 sequence: CASSPPMDAGSGTIYF. CDR3 bases: TGTGCCAGCTCACCTCCTATGGACGCGGGGTCGGGAACCATATATTTT.

The gene calls are TRBV5-1 and TRBJ2-1; weak D call: TRBD2 (6 bases). The CDR3 runs to 14 residues. Between the trimmed V and J ends, which lost 0 bases and 9 bases, there was a span of 13 bases. Germline CDR1 and CDR2: SGHRS and YFSETQ. The CDR3 DNA is TGCGCCAGCAGCTTGGTTGGGGGGAGTGGTGAGCAGTTCTTC. This gives the protein CASSLVGGSGEQFF.

This chain connects TRBV7-6 to TRBJ2-5; D may be TRBD2 (6 bases). The V end was cut by 3 bases, the J end by 2 bases, with 13 bases between. In germline, CDR1 is SGHVS, CDR2 FNYEAQ. The CDR3 is 15 residues long. CDR3 nucleotides: TGTGCCAGCAGCTTTTTAGCGGTAGGGCAAGAGACCCAGTACTTC. Its translation: CASSFLAVGQETQYF.

The rearrangement links TRBV7-8 to TRBJ1-3; no clear D gene. The germline gives CDR1 SGHVS, CDR2 FQNEAQ. The CDR3 sequence is 15 residues long. V gave up 5 bases and J gave up 0 bases, with 11 bases separating them. In DNA form, the CDR3 reads TGTGCCAGCAGCAGAAATAGACTCTCTGGAAACACCATATATTTT. Protein sequence: CASSRNRLSGNTIYF.

The CDR3 bases are TGTGCCAGCAGTTACTCCCAGGAAACCGGGGAGCTGTTTTTT. Translating it yields CASSYSQETGELFF. The chain uses TRBV6-6 and TRBJ2-2; no reliable D call. The CDR3 is 14 residues long. Trimming cost V 0 bases and J 5 bases, with 7 bases left between them. In germline, CDR1 is MNHNY, CDR2 SVGAGI (reference sequence).